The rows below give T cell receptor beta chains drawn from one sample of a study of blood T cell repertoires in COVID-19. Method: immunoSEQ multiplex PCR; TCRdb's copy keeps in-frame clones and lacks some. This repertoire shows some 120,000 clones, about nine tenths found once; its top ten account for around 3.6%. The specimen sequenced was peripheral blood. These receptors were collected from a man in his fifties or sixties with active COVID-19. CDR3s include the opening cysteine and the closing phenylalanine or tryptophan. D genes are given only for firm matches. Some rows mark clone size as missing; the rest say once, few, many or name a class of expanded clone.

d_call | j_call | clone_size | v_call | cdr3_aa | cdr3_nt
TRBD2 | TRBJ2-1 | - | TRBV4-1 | CASSRLTSSSYNEQFF | TGCGCCAGCAGCCGGTTGACTAGCAGCTCCTACAATGAGCAGTTCTTC
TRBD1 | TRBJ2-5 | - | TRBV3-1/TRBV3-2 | CASSQEGGPQETQYF | TGTGCCAGCAGCCAAGAAGGGGGCCCCCAAGAGACCCAGTACTTC
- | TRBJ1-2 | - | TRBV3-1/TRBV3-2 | CASSQGTHTNYGYTF | TGTGCCAGCAGCCAAGGGACACACACTAACTATGGCTACACCTTC
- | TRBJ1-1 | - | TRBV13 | CASSLVGGLGTEAFF | TGTGCCAGCAGCTTAGTGGGGGGGCTGGGCACTGAAGCTTTCTTT
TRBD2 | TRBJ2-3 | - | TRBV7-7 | CASSLEAGGPTDTQYF | TGTGCCAGCAGCTTAGAGGCGGGAGGGCCCACAGATACGCAGTATTTT
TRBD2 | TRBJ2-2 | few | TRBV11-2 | CASSSRGLAENTGELFF | TGTGCCAGCAGCTCCCGCGGACTAGCGGAGAACACCGGGGAGCTGTTTTTT
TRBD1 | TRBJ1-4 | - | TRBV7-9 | CASSLETGLREKLFF | TGTGCCAGCAGCTTAGAGACAGGGCTTCGGGAAAAACTGTTTTTT
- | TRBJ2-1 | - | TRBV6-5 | CASSYSPGVMDEQFF | TGTGCCAGCAGTTACTCGCCAGGGGTAATGGATGAGCAGTTCTTC
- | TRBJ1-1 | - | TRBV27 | CASSFVGGTAEAFF | TGTGCCAGCAGTTTCGTAGGGGGTACTGCTGAAGCTTTCTTT
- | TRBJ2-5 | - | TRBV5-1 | CASRGLQETQYF | TGCGCCAGCAGGGGCTTACAAGAGACCCAGTACTTC
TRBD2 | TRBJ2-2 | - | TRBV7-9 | CASTPGGTNTGELFF | TGTGCCAGCACCCCCGGGGGGACGAACACCGGGGAGCTGTTTTTT
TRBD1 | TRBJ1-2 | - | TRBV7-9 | CASRQGAGYGYTF | TGTGCCAGCAGACAGGGGGCAGGCTATGGCTACACCTTC
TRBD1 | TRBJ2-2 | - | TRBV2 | CASSLRQGAGELFF | TGTGCCAGCAGCCTCCGACAGGGCGCCGGGGAGCTGTTTTTT
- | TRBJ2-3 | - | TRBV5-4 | CASSLEFGGGSGTDTQYF | TGTGCCAGCAGCTTGGAGTTTGGTGGGGGCTCAGGCACAGATACGCAGTATTTT
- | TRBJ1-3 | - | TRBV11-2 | CASSSSVRPNPGNTIYF | TGTGCCAGCAGCTCTTCCGTCAGGCCAAATCCTGGAAACACCATATATTTT
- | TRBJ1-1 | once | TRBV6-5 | CASWGGNTEAFF | TGTGCCAGCTGGGGCGGGAACACTGAAGCTTTCTTT
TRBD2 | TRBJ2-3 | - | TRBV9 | CASSVGLAGDTQYF | TGTGCCAGCAGCGTAGGGCTAGCGGGGGATACGCAGTATTTT
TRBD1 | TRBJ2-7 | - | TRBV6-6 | CASSPRGPAEQYF | TGTGCCAGCAGCCCAAGGGGGCCGGCCGAGCAGTACTTC
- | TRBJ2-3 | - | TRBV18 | CASSPINTGQLSTDTQYF | TGTGCCAGCTCCCCAATAAATACCGGACAGTTATCCACAGATACGCAGTATTTT
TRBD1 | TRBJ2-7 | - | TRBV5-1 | CASSRGQGPNYEQYF | TGCGCCAGCAGCCGAGGACAGGGGCCAAACTACGAGCAGTACTTC
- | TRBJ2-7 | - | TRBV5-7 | CASSLGGRSSYEQYF | TGTGCCAGCAGCTTGGGAGGGCGCAGCTCCTACGAGCAGTACTTC
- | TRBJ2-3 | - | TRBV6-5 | CASRRSVQGDTQYF | TGTGCCAGCAGGCGTTCCGTTCAGGGGGATACGCAGTATTTT
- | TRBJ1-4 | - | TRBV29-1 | CSVESPTGEKLFF | TGCAGCGTTGAAAGCCCGACGGGGGAAAAACTGTTTTTT
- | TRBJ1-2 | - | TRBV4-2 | CASSQDRGGYGYTF | TGTGCCAGCAGCCAAGACAGGGGTGGCTATGGCTACACCTTC
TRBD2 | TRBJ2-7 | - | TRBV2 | CASSNLAGGHEQYF | TGTGCCAGCAGTAATCTAGCGGGGGGCCACGAGCAGTACTTC
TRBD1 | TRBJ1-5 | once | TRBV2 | CASSEDRGLNQPQHF | TGTGCCAGCAGTGAGGACAGGGGGCTAAATCAGCCCCAGCATTTT
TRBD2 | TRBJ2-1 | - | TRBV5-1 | CASSKTTSGDYNEQFF | TGCGCCAGCAGTAAAACCACTAGCGGGGATTACAATGAGCAGTTCTTC
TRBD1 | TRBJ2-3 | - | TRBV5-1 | CASSWGQGAADTQYF | TGCGCCAGCAGCTGGGGACAGGGGGCGGCAGATACGCAGTATTTT
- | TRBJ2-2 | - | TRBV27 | CASSSRATGNTGELFF | TGTGCCAGCAGTTCCAGGGCAACAGGGAACACCGGGGAGCTGTTTTTT
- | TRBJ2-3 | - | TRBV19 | CASSIRGFADTQYF | TGTGCCAGTAGTATACGAGGGTTCGCAGATACGCAGTATTTT
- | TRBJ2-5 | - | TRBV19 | CASSISPGGGTQYF | TGTGCCAGTAGTATAAGTCCCGGGGGAGGGACCCAGTACTTC
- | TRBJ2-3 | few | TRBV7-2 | CASSEDYTDTQYF | TGTGCCAGCAGCGAGGACTACACAGATACGCAGTATTTT
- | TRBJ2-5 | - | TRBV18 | CASSPEGLVQETQYF | TGTGCCAGCTCACCCGAGGGACTCGTACAAGAGACCCAGTACTTC
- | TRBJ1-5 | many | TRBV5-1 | CASSLRQSNQPQHF | TGCGCCAGCAGCCTAAGACAGAGCAATCAGCCCCAGCATTTT
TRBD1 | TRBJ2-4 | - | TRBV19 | CASRDRGSGNIQYF | TGTGCCAGTAGGGACAGGGGTTCGGGAAACATTCAGTACTTC
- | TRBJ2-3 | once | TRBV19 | CASSPLGGQTGTDTQYF | TGTGCCAGTAGCCCCCTAGGCGGACAGACCGGCACAGATACGCAGTATTTT
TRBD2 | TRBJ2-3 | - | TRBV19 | CASSMDLAGQTDTQYF | TGTGCCAGTAGTATGGATCTAGCGGGCCAAACAGATACGCAGTATTTT
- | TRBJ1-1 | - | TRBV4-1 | CASSQDPGGPSAEAFF | TGCGCCAGCAGCCAAGATCCCGGGGGACCGAGCGCTGAAGCTTTCTTT
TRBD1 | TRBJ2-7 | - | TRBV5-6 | CASSRQGTYEQYF | TGTGCCAGCAGCCGACAGGGTACCTACGAGCAGTACTTC
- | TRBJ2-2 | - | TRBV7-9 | CASSGRSHTGELFF | TGTGCCAGCAGCGGTAGGAGTCACACCGGGGAGCTGTTTTTT
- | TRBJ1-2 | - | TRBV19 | CASSIDGGDYGYTF | TGTGCCAGTAGTATCGATGGGGGCGACTATGGCTACACCTTC
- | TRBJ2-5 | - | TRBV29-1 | CSVGAKETQYF | TGCAGCGTTGGAGCGAAAGAGACCCAGTACTTC
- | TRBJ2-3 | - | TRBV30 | CAWSPKSPGTDTQYF | TGTGCCTGGAGTCCAAAGAGCCCTGGCACAGATACGCAGTATTTT
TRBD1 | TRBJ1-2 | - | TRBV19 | CASSPGTGILYGYTF | TGTGCCAGTAGTCCCGGGACAGGAATCCTCTATGGCTACACCTTC
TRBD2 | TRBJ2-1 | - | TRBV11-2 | CASSLGLSGLAGEFF | TGTGCCAGCAGCTTAGGACTTTCGGGACTAGCGGGGGAGTTCTTC
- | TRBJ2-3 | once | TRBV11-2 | CASSLGGTDTQYF | TGTGCCAGCAGTCTTGGGGGGACAGATACGCAGTATTTT
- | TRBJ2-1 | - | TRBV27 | CASSPRAVLSSYNEQFF | TGTGCCAGCAGTCCCAGGGCCGTTCTGAGCTCCTACAATGAGCAGTTCTTC
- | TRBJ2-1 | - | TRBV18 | CASSPAEGYEQFF | TGTGCCAGCTCACCGGCGGAGGGTTATGAGCAGTTCTTC
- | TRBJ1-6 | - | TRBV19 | CASSIGQGNSPLHF | TGTGCCAGTAGTATAGGGCAGGGTAATTCACCCCTCCACTTT
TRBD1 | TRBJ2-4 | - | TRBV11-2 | CASSSPGQGLGNIQYF | TGTGCCAGCAGCTCCCCCGGACAGGGCCTTGGAAACATTCAGTACTTC
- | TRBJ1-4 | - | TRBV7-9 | CASSFGTPGKLFF | TGTGCCAGCAGCTTCGGGACTCCAGGAAAACTGTTTTTT
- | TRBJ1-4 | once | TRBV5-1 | CASSDSSTNEKLFF | TGCGCCAGCAGCGACAGCTCAACTAATGAAAAACTGTTTTTT
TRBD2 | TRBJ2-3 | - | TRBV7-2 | CASSSTAGGGTDTQYF | TGTGCCAGCAGCTCCACAGCGGGAGGGGGTACAGATACGCAGTATTTT
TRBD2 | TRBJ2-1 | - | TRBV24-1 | CATSDWGSGREYNEQFF | TGTGCCACCAGTGATTGGGGAAGCGGGAGAGAGTACAATGAGCAGTTCTTC
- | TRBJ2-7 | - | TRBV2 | CASSPGDGSSYEQYF | TGTGCCAGCAGTCCAGGCGACGGATCTTCCTACGAGCAGTACTTC
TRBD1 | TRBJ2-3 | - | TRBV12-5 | CASGPNPGTGGVEQYF | TGTGCTAGTGGGCCGAACCCCGGGACAGGGGGCGTAGAGCAGTATTTT
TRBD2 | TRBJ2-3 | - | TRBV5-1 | CASSAGLAGTTDTQYF | TGCGCCAGCAGCGCGGGACTAGCGGGAACCACAGATACGCAGTATTTT